One and the same sample provided the 13 T cell receptor beta chains below, sequenced in a study of control samples from healthy donors and cancer patients. Profiled with immunoSEQ multiplex PCR; TCRdb holds only in-frame clones, not every one. The sample has under 200,000 clones, around nine tenths seen once. What was sequenced was blood. The receptors here all came from a woman in her twenties or thirties in good health.

This sequence joins TRBV6-2 or TRBV6-3 and TRBJ2-7, with D tentatively TRBD1 or TRBD2 (5 bases each). This CDR3 contains 15 residues. Trimming cost V 2 bases and J 1 base, with 12 bases left between them. Germline V CDR1 and CDR2: MNHEY, SVGEGT. The DNA for the CDR3 is TGTGCCAGCAGTTACGAATCGAGGGGTTCCTACGAGCAGTACGTC. Residues: CASSYESRGSYEQYV.

In this sample, this clone turned up a few times. The genes are TRBV11-2 and TRBJ2-2, with TRBD2 identical over 13 bases. This CDR3 has 18 amino acids. J was trimmed by 5 bases and V by 4 bases; bases with no gene match: 10. CDR1 is SGHAT, CDR2 FQNNGV, per germline. DNA for the CDR3: TGTGCCAGCAGCTCCCGCACTAGCGGGAGGGTGAATACCGGGGAGCTGTTTTTT. This gives the protein CASSSRTSGRVNTGELFF.

This chain uses TRBV25-1 with TRBJ1-4; tentative D call: TRBD1 (6 bases). Trimming pared 8 bases from V and 4 bases from J, leaving 17 bases between. The CDR3 consists of 15 residues. Germline loops: CDR1 MGHDK, CDR2 SYGVNS. CDR3 amino acids: CASEPRGAGNEKLFF. DNA for the CDR3: TGTGCCAGCGAGCCTCGGGGGGCGGGTAATGAAAAACTGTTTTTT.

The rearrangement uses TRBV3-1 (or the pseudogene TRBV3-2) and TRBJ1-2, with 9 bases identical to TRBD1. Trimming took 3 bases from V and 8 from J; bases not matched to a gene: 7. The germline V gene encodes CDR1 LGHDT and CDR2 YNNKEL (reference sequence). The CDR3 has 14 amino acids. This chain's CDR3 is CASSHRDRAGGYTF. DNA of the CDR3: TGTGCCAGCAGCCACCGGGACAGGGCAGGAGGCTACACCTTC.

This clone was counted a single time. V and J are TRBV7-2 and TRBJ2-2; 9 nucleotides align to TRBD2. CDR3 length equals 17 residues. The germline gives CDR1 SGHTA, CDR2 FQGNSA. The ends lost 1 base at V and 5 bases at J; junction bases unmatched: 8. The CDR3 bases are TGTGCCAGCAGCTTAGAGTGGGCCGCGGGGGGGACCGGGGAGCTGTTTTTT. It translates to CASSLEWAAGGTGELFF. Variable domain in full (rest from reference TRBV7-2 and TRBJ2-2): GAGVSQSPSNKVTEKGKDVELRCDPISGHTALYWYRQSLGQGLEFLIYFQGNSAPDKSGLPSDRFSAERTGGSVSTLTIQRTQQEDSAVYLCASSLEWAAGGTGELFFGEGSRLTVL.

This rearrangement joins TRBV23-1 to TRBJ2-6; D is unresolved. TRBV23-1 falls under the ORF class, with uncertain function. The CDR3 covers 15 residues. V was pared by 3 bases and J by 0 bases, with 6 bases between. CDR3 residues: CASSQGSSGANVLTF. As DNA, the CDR3 is TGCGCCAGCAGTCAGGGAAGCTCTGGGGCCAACGTCCTGACTTTC.

V is TRBV5-1 and J is TRBJ2-7; 7 nucleotides match TRBD1. The germline gives CDR1 SGHRS, CDR2 YFSETQ. The ends lost 4 bases at V and 2 bases at J; junction bases unmatched: 3. CDR3 size: 13 residues. The DNA for the CDR3 is TGCGCCAGCAGCATGGGACAGACCTACGAGCAGTACTTC. Translation gives CASSMGQTYEQYF.

The chain uses TRBV2 and TRBJ1-2; D perhaps matches TRBD1 (5 bases). This CDR3 has 14 residues. CDR1 and CDR2 from the germline V gene are SNHLY and FYNNEI. Between the trimmed V and J ends, which lost 2 bases and 4 bases, there was a span of 11 bases. The CDR3 here is CASSETGVGYGYTF. In DNA, the CDR3 is TGTGCCAGCAGTGAAACGGGGGTTGGCTATGGCTACACCTTC.

The chain carries TRBV2 and TRBJ2-2, with 9 positions matching TRBD2. The CDR3 is 15 residues long. CDR1 is SNHLY, CDR2 FYNNEI, per germline. The trim removed 2 bases at V and 6 bases at J, leaving 4 bases unmatched. For the CDR3, the DNA is TGTGCCAGCAGTGAAAGGACTAGCGTCGCCGGGGAGCTGTTTTTT. It encodes CASSERTSVAGELFF.

The table lists this clone with many counts. The chain is built from TRBV3-1 (or the pseudogene TRBV3-2) and TRBJ1-2; D not certain. CDR1 LGHDT and CDR2 YNNKEL come from the germline V gene (reference sequence). CDR3 length equals 11 residues. The V and J ends lost 2 bases and 10 bases respectively, with 8 bases between them. The CDR3 sequence is CASSQTSDYTF. The CDR3 coding sequence is TGTGCCAGCAGCCAAACCTCGGACTACACCTTC.

The chain links TRBV27 to TRBJ1-1; tentatively, D is TRBD1 (5 bases). The V and J ends lost 4 bases and 0 bases respectively, with 15 bases between them. The length of the CDR3 is 16 residues. CDR1 and CDR2 from the germline V gene are MNHEY and SMNVEV (reference sequence). The CDR3 DNA is TGTGCCAGCAGTTACGGACCCCGGGGGATGAACACTGAAGCTTTCTTT. Translation: CASSYGPRGMNTEAFF.

The chain combines TRBV5-3 with TRBJ2-1; no clear D. TRBV5-3 falls under the ORF class, with uncertain function. The ends were cut back, 0 bases at V and 5 bases at J, with 15 bases in the middle. CDR3 size: 16 residues. The CDR3 sequence: CARSLDRAVADNEQFF. The CDR3 DNA is TGTGCCAGAAGCTTGGACCGGGCGGTTGCAGACAATGAGCAGTTCTTC.

This CDR3 reads CASSFPNMNTEAFF. CDR3 DNA: TGTGCCAGCAGCTTCCCGAACATGAACACTGAAGCTTTCTTT. This rearrangement joins TRBV7-9 to TRBJ1-1; D remains unclear. The CDR3 sequence is 14 residues long. Germline loops: CDR1 SEHNR, CDR2 FQNEAQ (reference sequence). Trimming cost V 3 bases and J 0 bases, with 8 bases left between them. The full variable domain, its missing parts supplied by reference TRBV7-9 and TRBJ1-1, is DTGVSQNPRHKITKRGQNVTFRCDPISEHNRLYWYRQTLGQGPEFLTYFQNEAQLEKSRLLSDRFSAERPKGSFSTLEIQRTEQGDSAMYLCASSFPNMNTEAFFGQGTRLTVV.